This record looks at one T cell receptor beta chain sequence and its context. What it recognizes is unknown. The sample belongs to a study of regulatory and conventional T cells in RAG deficiency. With 3 bases removed from V and 0 bases from J, the gap between germline ends came to 13 bases. The CDR3 is made up of 17 amino acids. CDR1 is SGDLS and CDR2 is YYNGEE in the germline V gene. Using immunoSEQ multiplex PCR, the repertoire was profiled, and TCRdb retains in-frame clones only, with some absent. The repertoire holds roughly 35,000 clones, with about nine tenths as singletons. Broader study findings: Omenn syndrome and CID/AS patients had around 100-fold fewer unique Treg TCR beta sequences, versus roughly 10-fold elsewhere. RAG-deficient patients showed markedly lower Shannon entropy and higher Simpson indices than control T-cell subsets. Omenn patients showed >75% Treg-Tconv overlap and shorter CDR3 lengths.

These data are also associated with another study on regulatory T cells. From that second work: The primer mix had 52 TRBV and 13 TRBJ primers. Regulatory T cells showed the strongest V-J pair restriction and V/J gene skewing among patient repertoires.

The V and J genes are TRBV9 and TRBJ1-6; D gene unclear. The specimen was CD8+ T cells sorted from blood. This sequence originates from a human donor in good health. CDR3 sequence reads: CASSGNPPYSYNSPLHF. As DNA, the CDR3 is TGTGCCAGCAGCGGAAACCCCCCCTACTCCTATAATTCACCCCTCCACTTT.